What follows are 4 T cell receptor beta chains derived from one specimen sequenced in a study of tumor and adjacent non-tumor tissue in lung cancer. TCRbeta libraries were built with three rounds of nested PCR, modified from ARM-PCR. Each CDR3 protein is one row after TCRdb ran MiXCR on the multiplex PCR reads. The sample shows some 100,000 distinct CDR3 sequences, around three fifths of them seen only once. RNA was extracted from bulk tissue without any cell sorting. The normal lung tissue was taken more than 3 cm from the tumor edge. The sequenced material came from distant non-tumor lung tissue. The receptors were sampled from a man under 40 with non-small cell lung cancer.

This clonotype was seen only a few times. A much bigger clone sits one base away, suggesting this may be a read error. The chain links TRBV12-3 or TRBV12-4 to TRBJ1-1; 7 bases map to TRBD1. The length of the CDR3 is 13 residues. In DNA form, the CDR3 reads TGTACCAGCAGTCAAGGGACAGCCCTTGAAGCTTTCTTT. It encodes CTSSQGTALEAFF.

This sequence joins TRBV6-1 and TRBJ2-7; D gene unclear. The CDR3 sequence is 15 residues long. V was pared by 11 bases and J by 2 bases, with 22 bases between. Germline V CDR1 and CDR2: MNHNS, SASEGT. The CDR3, as DNA: TGTGCCTGCGGTGAATGGCACAGATTACCCTACGAGCAGTACTTC. This gives the protein CACGEWHRLPYEQYF.

Details on this clonotype: One junction end does not reproduce the germline sequence, and a read error may be involved. The rearrangement uses TRBV20-1 and TRBJ1-6; 11 nucleotides agree with TRBD1. This CDR3 contains 14 residues. Germline loops: CDR1 DFQATT, CDR2 SNEGSKA (reference sequence). CDR3 bases: TGCAATGCTAGTGGGACAGGGGGGAGATCACCCGTCCACTTT. Protein: CNASGTGGRSPVHF.

In regard to this clonotype: A much larger clone differs by one base, so this may be a read error. The rearrangement joins TRBV4-1 to TRBJ2-1; perhaps TRBD2 as D (6 bases). The J call may not be correct, given that the DNA end is closer to TRBJ2-7. This CDR3 spans 15 amino acids. Germline V gene lookup returns CDR1 MGHRA and CDR2 YSYEKL. CDR3 sequence: CASSQVAEGGNEQYF. The CDR3 DNA reads as TGCGCCAGCAGCCAAGTAGCGGAGGGAGGCAATGAGCAGTACTTC.